This TCR beta chain came from a study of cytomegalovirus exposure and HLA in healthy donors. Study-wide points: Later on, an analysis tied 15,000 to 20,000 TCR beta sequences to HLA alleles at 0.05 false discovery rate.

CDR3 length equals 13 residues. Germline CDR1 MDHEN, CDR2 SYDVKM. Trimming cost V 4 bases and J 3 bases, with 9 bases left between them. These donors counted as nominally healthy when sampled, but unrecorded immune exposures were likely. Use of 60 Vbeta and 13 Jbeta primers characterized the PCR. Some clones are missing from TCRdb's copy, which holds only in-frame ones; the method was immunoSEQ multiplex PCR. Of roughly 160,000 clones in the sample, roughly 83% were seen once. Remarks on this clone: The antigen remains unidentified.

This TCR came from a man aged 25 to 40 in good health and CMV-seronegative. Source material: PBMCs. The chain is built from TRBV28 and TRBJ2-5, with D possibly matching TRBD1 (5 bases). The CDR3 coding sequence is TGTGCCAGCAGTTCAGGGCCCGAAGAGACCCAGTACTTC. This translates into CASSSGPEETQYF.